These 12 T cell receptor beta chains originate from one sample sequenced in a study of human T cells and chemical hapten exposure. Each CDR3 protein gets one entry after TCRdb re-called the RACE reads with MiXCR. This sample has about 350,000 distinct CDR3 sequences, with more than 5% found just once. Time point meaning: patch test 2, 6 weeks after DPC sensitization. As to treatment: therapeutic diphenylcyclopropenone sensitization with weekly scalp DPC. The specimen comprised whole blood, sampled in connection with sensitization to the hapten diphenylcyclopropenone (DPC). These receptors were obtained from a woman between 18 and 30 years old with alopecia areata. Some clones in this sample may be carry-over from other donors' samples.

This clonotype was detected only a few times. The CDR3 is CASSSGDTAYNSPLHF. The CDR3 coding sequence is TGTGCCAGCAGTTCTGGGGACACAGCTTATAATTCACCCCTCCACTTT. The J gene is TRBJ1-6, the V gene TRBV28; D is possibly TRBD1 (6 bases). Germline V lookup: CDR1 MDHEN, CDR2 SYDVKM. The length of the CDR3 is 16 residues. Trimming pared 4 bases from V and 4 bases from J, leaving 14 bases between.

This clonotype was detected a few times. The J gene is TRBJ2-3, the V gene TRBV11-2; D is ambiguous. The germline V gene has CDR1 SGHAT and CDR2 FQNNGV. The V end was cut by 6 bases, the J end by 0 bases, with 13 bases between. This CDR3 is 15 amino acids long. This chain's CDR3 is CASRQQSSSTDTQYF. Here the CDR3 DNA reads TGTGCCAGCAGACAACAGAGTTCTAGCACAGATACGCAGTATTTT.

In the case of this clonotype: This may come from a read error, since a much larger clone is one base off. The CDR3 does not end in the conserved phenylalanine or tryptophan, so this is likely a read error. CDR3 DNA: TGTGCCAGCAGTATCGTAGGGGGCGTGAACACTGAAGCTTTCTCT. This codes for CASSIVGGVNTEAFS. The gene calls are TRBV7-3 and TRBJ1-1; 7 nucleotides match TRBD1. Germline-derived CDR1 and CDR2 are SGHTA and FQGTGA. This CDR3 has 15 amino acids. The ends lost 6 bases at V and 0 bases at J; junction bases unmatched: 7.

The table lists this clonotype with a few counts. The rearrangement joins TRBV7-9 to TRBJ2-5; D is possibly TRBD1 or TRBD2 (5 bases each). Trimming pared 11 bases from V and 2 bases from J, leaving 15 bases between. Germline V gives CDR1 SEHNR, CDR2 FQNEAQ (reference sequence). The CDR3 covers 13 residues. CDR3 bases: TGTGCCTTCCCGGGACCCACACAAGAGACCCAGTACTTC. This sequence encodes CAFPGPTQETQYF.

In this sample, this clonotype turned up many times. This chain uses TRBV27 with TRBJ2-1, with D perhaps matching TRBD1 (6 bases). Trimming removed 6 bases from V and 0 bases from J, with 15 bases in between. The germline CDR1 and CDR2 sequences are MNHEY and SMNVEV (reference sequence). The CDR3 is 16 amino acids. The CDR3: CASSSPQGSSYNEQFF. The DNA for the CDR3 is TGTGCCAGCAGCTCCCCCCAGGGGAGCTCCTACAATGAGCAGTTCTTC.

This clonotype has at least ten counts. The chain carries TRBV25-1 and TRBJ1-4, with TRBD1 identical over 11 bases. CDR3 length equals 19 residues. The V gene's germline CDR1 is MGHDK and CDR2 SYGVNS. J lost 6 bases, V lost 7 bases, and 19 bases had no gene match. In nucleotides, the CDR3 is TGTGCCAGCACCCGAAGACCCCGCGGACAGGGGGCGCAAGATGAAAAACTGTTTTTT. Translated, it gives CASTRRPRGQGAQDEKLFF.

This clonotype occurred many times. This chain links TRBV7-2 with TRBJ2-3; weak D call: TRBD2 (6 bases). V dropped 6 bases and J dropped 0 bases, with 13 bases sitting between them. The germline CDR1 and CDR2 sequences are SGHTA and FQGNSA. There are 15 residues in the CDR3. The CDR3: CASSFGGTSTDTQYF. For the CDR3, the DNA is TGTGCCAGCAGTTTCGGGGGTACTAGCACAGATACGCAGTATTTT.

This clonotype has ten or more counts. This rearrangement joins TRBV12-3 or TRBV12-4 to TRBJ1-1; D is ambiguous. The V end lost 7 bases, the J end lost 7 bases, and 19 bases lay between the germline ends. This CDR3 comprises 14 residues. The DNA of the CDR3 is TGTGCCAGCACCCAGCTAGGGCATCGCGGTGAAGCTTTCTTT. Translating it yields CASTQLGHRGEAFF.

This clonotype was observed many times. The chain couples TRBV6-6 to TRBJ1-1; no clear D. This CDR3 comprises 12 residues. The V gene's germline CDR1 is MNHNY and CDR2 SVGAGI (reference sequence). V gave up 5 bases and J gave up 5 bases, with 9 bases separating them. The CDR3 DNA follows: TGTGCCAGCAGTCCGGCGGAGACTGAAGCTTTCTTT. The encoded protein is CASSPAETEAFF.

Only a few counts were recorded for this clonotype. The chain carries TRBV10-3 and TRBJ2-2, with 8 bases matching TRBD1. Per germline, CDR1 ENHRY and CDR2 SYGVKD. This CDR3 comprises 14 residues. V lost 10 bases and J lost 0; bases outside the gene matches: 4. CDR3 coding DNA: TGTGCCACCGGGACAGGTCCGAACACCGGGGAGCTGTTTTTT. Its translation: CATGTGPNTGELFF.

The table lists this clonotype with a few counts. The chain employs TRBV7-9 and TRBJ1-6, with 8 positions matching TRBD1. The CDR3 extends over 15 amino acids. Germline V CDR1 and CDR2: SEHNR, FQNEAQ (reference sequence). V was clipped by 4 bases and J by 4 bases; unmatched bases: 3. The CDR3 here is CASSYRQGYNSPLHF. The CDR3 DNA is TGTGCCAGCAGCTACAGACAGGGGTATAATTCACCCCTCCACTTT.

This clonotype was detected only a few times. The V gene is TRBV11-1, the J gene TRBJ2-7; weak D call: TRBD1 (7 bases). Germline lookup yields CDR1 SGHAT and CDR2 FQDESV (reference sequence). CDR3 length: 15 residues. The V and J ends lost 2 bases and 3 bases respectively, with 14 bases between them. The CDR3 reads CASSLRGTVNYEQYF. DNA for the CDR3: TGTGCCAGCAGCTTACGCGGGACAGTTAACTACGAGCAGTACTTC.